This entry is about one TCR beta chain. At one end, the junction sequence differs from germline, possibly due to a read error. These data come from a study of blood T cell repertoires in COVID-19. CDR3 length: 17 residues. From germline, CDR1 is LGHDT and CDR2 YNNKEL (reference sequence). TCRdb's copy holds only in-frame clones and misses some; the assay was immunoSEQ multiplex PCR. The sample includes 210,000 or so clones, over 75% of them seen just once. The sequenced material came from peripheral blood. The sequence was obtained from a man over 45 who had recovered from COVID-19. The J gene is TRBJ2-1, the V gene TRBV3-1 (or the pseudogene TRBV3-2); 9 nucleotides align to TRBD2. CDR3 sequence (DNA): TGTGCCAGCAGCCCGGTCGTGGTAGCGGGAGTCTACGATGAGCAGTTCTTC. Translating it yields CASSPVVVAGVYDEQFF.